A selection of T cell receptor beta chains follows, all from one sample in a study of PD-L1 blockade in urothelial cancer. TCRdb's table, derived via immunoSEQ multiplex PCR, lists solely in-frame clones and lacks some. The data show 130,000 or so clones, about four fifths seen once. The sequences come from PBMCs, collected around atezolizumab (anti-PD-L1) treatment. All receptors come from a man aged 45-60 years with urothelial cancer. Both conserved end residues are part of each CDR3. D genes are given only for firm matches. Some rows mark clone size as missing; the rest say once, few, many or name a class of expanded clone.

clone_size,j_call,v_call,d_call,cdr3_aa,cdr3_nt
NA,TRBJ2-2,TRBV5-1,NA,CASSSGDDTGELFF,TGCGCCAGCAGCTCAGGGGATGATACCGGGGAGCTGTTTTTT
once,TRBJ2-7,TRBV7-3,TRBD1,CASSRGQGYEQYF,TGTGCCAGCAGCAGAGGACAGGGCTACGAGCAGTACTTC
NA,TRBJ2-2,TRBV27,NA,CASTRWNTGELFF,TGTGCCAGCACCAGGTGGAACACCGGGGAGCTGTTTTTT
NA,TRBJ1-4,TRBV5-1,TRBD1,CASSFGQGGEKLFF,TGCGCCAGCAGCTTCGGACAGGGCGGTGAAAAACTGTTTTTT
few,TRBJ2-4,TRBV30,TRBD2,CAWSVGLAGDIQYF,TGTGCCTGGAGTGTCGGACTAGCGGGAGACATTCAGTACTTC
few,TRBJ1-1,TRBV18,NA,CASSQTSAGSYTEAFF,TGTGCCAGCTCACAAACTTCGGCAGGGTCATACACTGAAGCTTTCTTT
NA,TRBJ1-2,TRBV6-6,NA,CASSYRGANYGYTF,TGTGCCAGCAGTTACCGGGGTGCTAACTATGGCTACACCTTC
many,TRBJ2-1,TRBV6-5,NA,CASSLWLEHYNEQFF,TGTGCCAGCAGTTTGTGGCTTGAACACTACAATGAGCAGTTCTTC
once,TRBJ2-3,TRBV5-1,TRBD2,CASSAWTSGSDTQYF,TGCGCCAGCAGCGCGTGGACTAGCGGGAGCGATACGCAGTATTTT
NA,TRBJ2-3,TRBV7-9,TRBD2,CASTTSGVDTQYF,TGTGCCAGCACCACTAGCGGGGTAGATACGCAGTATTTT
few,TRBJ1-1,TRBV6-1,NA,CARSRRRGWDTEAFF,TGTGCCAGGTCCAGACGCAGGGGATGGGACACTGAAGCTTTCTTT
NA,TRBJ1-1,TRBV28,TRBD1,CASSYPGQGIRAFF,TGTGCCAGCAGTTATCCGGGACAGGGTATTCGAGCTTTCTTT
few,TRBJ1-5,TRBV6-5,TRBD1,CASRPQGSQPQHF,TGTGCCAGCAGACCACAGGGGAGTCAGCCCCAGCATTTT
NA,TRBJ1-2,TRBV9,TRBD1,CASTYDRGRGGYTF,TGTGCCAGCACCTACGACAGGGGGCGTGGTGGCTACACCTTC
NA,TRBJ2-7,TRBV6-5,TRBD1,CASSRGGTGAYEQYF,TGTGCCAGCAGTCGCGGGGGGACAGGGGCCTACGAGCAGTACTTC
NA,TRBJ2-7,TRBV7-9,TRBD2,CASSLWTGTSYTYEQYF,TGTGCCAGCAGCTTATGGACTGGGACTAGCTATACCTACGAGCAGTACTTC
NA,TRBJ1-3,TRBV6-5,NA,CASSLVGGGNTIYF,TGTGCCAGCAGCCTCGTCGGGGGTGGAAACACCATATATTTT
NA,TRBJ2-1,TRBV19,TRBD2,CASSSIGLAAYNEQFF,TGTGCCAGTAGTTCTATCGGACTAGCCGCCTACAATGAGCAGTTCTTC
NA,TRBJ2-5,TRBV15,TRBD2,CATSRGGLAAGETQYF,TGTGCCACCAGCAGAGGGGGACTAGCGGCAGGCGAGACCCAGTACTTC
NA,TRBJ2-5,TRBV5-1,NA,CASSTSRGETQYF,TGCGCCAGCAGCACTAGCAGGGGGGAGACCCAGTACTTC
NA,TRBJ1-5,TRBV5-1,TRBD1,CASSPGQGGYSNQPQHF,TGCGCCAGCAGCCCCGGACAGGGGGGATATAGCAATCAGCCCCAGCATTTT
NA,TRBJ1-1,TRBV6-5,TRBD1,CASSHKRQGEAFF,TGTGCCAGCAGCCACAAACGACAGGGTGAAGCTTTCTTT
few,TRBJ2-5,TRBV30,NA,CAWTPNLYETQYF,TGTGCCTGGACCCCCAACCTCTATGAGACCCAGTACTTC
once,TRBJ1-2,TRBV19,TRBD1,CASSKSSTGGYGYTF,TGTGCCAGTAGTAAATCTTCGACAGGGGGCTATGGCTACACCTTC
NA,TRBJ2-6,TRBV4-1,TRBD1,CASSQETGTGAPGANVLTF,TGCGCCAGCAGCCAAGAGACCGGGACAGGGGCTCCTGGGGCCAACGTCCTGACTTTC
NA,TRBJ1-1,TRBV18,NA,CASSPLILREGAFF,TGTGCCAGCTCACCACTAATCCTCAGGGAGGGAGCTTTCTTT
NA,TRBJ2-4,TRBV2,NA,CASGPRVAKNIQYF,TGTGCCAGCGGCCCCCGGGTAGCCAAAAACATTCAGTACTTC
NA,TRBJ2-1,TRBV15,NA,CATSRDPGSSYNEQFF,TGTGCCACCAGCAGAGATCCTGGGAGCTCCTACAATGAGCAGTTCTTC
once,TRBJ2-5,TRBV7-6,NA,CASSLGGAILQETQYF,TGTGCCAGCAGCTTAGGGGGAGCCATACTCCAAGAGACCCAGTACTTC
NA,TRBJ1-2,TRBV18,NA,CASSLGQKNYGYTF,TGTGCCAGCTCGTTGGGACAAAAGAACTATGGCTACACCTTC
NA,TRBJ2-5,TRBV5-1,TRBD1,CASSITGDGTQYF,TGCGCCAGCAGCATTACAGGGGATGGGACCCAGTACTTC
NA,TRBJ1-4,TRBV5-1,NA,CASSLSSSGATNEKLFF,TGCGCCAGCAGCTTGAGCTCTTCGGGTGCAACTAATGAAAAACTGTTTTTT
NA,TRBJ1-2,TRBV6-1,NA,CASSEKITYGYTF,TGTGCCAGCAGTGAAAAGATAACATATGGCTACACCTTC
NA,TRBJ1-2,TRBV5-1,NA,CASSLSRQGGDGYTF,TGCGCCAGCAGCTTGAGTCGGCAGGGTGGAGATGGCTACACCTTC
NA,TRBJ1-5,TRBV19,NA,CASRTGDYSNQPQHF,TGTGCCAGCCGAACGGGGGATTATAGCAATCAGCCCCAGCATTTT
NA,TRBJ2-3,TRBV4-2,TRBD2,CASSQSAWEGPDTQYF,TGTGCCAGCAGCCAAAGTGCGTGGGAGGGCCCAGATACGCAGTATTTT
NA,TRBJ2-7,TRBV11-2,NA,CASSPTLREQYF,TGTGCCAGCAGCCCAACACTGAGGGAGCAGTACTTC
once,TRBJ1-1,TRBV5-4,NA,CASSLEGVRGTEAFF,TGTGCCAGCAGCTTGGAGGGGGTCCGGGGCACTGAAGCTTTCTTT
NA,TRBJ2-1,TRBV27,TRBD2,CASTRLAGGYNEQFF,TGTGCCAGCACCCGACTAGCGGGAGGCTACAATGAGCAGTTCTTC
NA,TRBJ2-7,TRBV2,TRBD1,CASMGTGSSYEQYF,TGTGCCAGCATGGGGACAGGGAGCTCCTACGAGCAGTACTTC
NA,TRBJ1-5,TRBV28,NA,CASSLLNQPQHF,TGTGCCAGCAGTCTTCTCAATCAGCCCCAGCATTTT